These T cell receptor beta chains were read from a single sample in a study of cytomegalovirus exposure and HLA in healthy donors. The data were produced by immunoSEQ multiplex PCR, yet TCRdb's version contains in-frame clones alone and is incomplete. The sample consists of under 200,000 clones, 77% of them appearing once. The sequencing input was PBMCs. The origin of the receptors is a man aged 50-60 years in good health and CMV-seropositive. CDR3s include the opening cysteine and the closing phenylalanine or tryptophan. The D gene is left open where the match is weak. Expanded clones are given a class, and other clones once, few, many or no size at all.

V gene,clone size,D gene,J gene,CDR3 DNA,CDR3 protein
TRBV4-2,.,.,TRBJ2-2,TGTGCCAGCAGCCAAGTAATGGGGGGGCGAAGCGCCGGGGAGCTGTTTTTT,CASSQVMGGRSAGELFF
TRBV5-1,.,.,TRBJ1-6,TGCGCCAGCAGCATGGAAGGCAGGATGAGTTCACCCCTCCACTTT,CASSMEGRMSSPLHF
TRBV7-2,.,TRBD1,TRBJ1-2,TGTGCCAGCAGCTCAGACAGGGTGGGCGGCTACACCTTC,CASSSDRVGGYTF
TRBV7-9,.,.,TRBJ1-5,TGTGCCAGCAGCGTGGGGGGGCCAGGGGAGGCTTGGAGCAATCAGCCCCAGCATTTT,CASSVGGPGEAWSNQPQHF
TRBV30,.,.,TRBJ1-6,TGTGCCTGGAGTGCCCCGACAGTGGGCTATAATTCACCCCTCCACTTT,CAWSAPTVGYNSPLHF
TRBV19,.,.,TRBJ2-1,TGTGCCAGTAGTCCCCCTAACTCCTACAATGAGCAGTTCTTC,CASSPPNSYNEQFF
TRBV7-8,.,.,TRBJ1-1,TGTGCCAGCATGCAGAGTGTGGGCATAACGAACACTGAAGCTTTCTTT,CASMQSVGITNTEAFF
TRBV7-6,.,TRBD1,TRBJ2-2,TGTGCCAGCAGTCCGAAACAGGGGGCGCCGACCGGGGAGCTGTTTTTT,CASSPKQGAPTGELFF
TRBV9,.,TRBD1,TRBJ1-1,TGTGCCAGCAGCCCTCGACAGGGCTCGGACACTGAAGCTTTCTTT,CASSPRQGSDTEAFF
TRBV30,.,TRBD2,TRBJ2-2,TGTGCCTGGAGACGGGGGGGGTATACCGGGGAGCTGTTTTTT,CAWRRGGYTGELFF
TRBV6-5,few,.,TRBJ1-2,TGTGCCAGCAGTTACGGCCATAACTATGGCTACACCTTC,CASSYGHNYGYTF
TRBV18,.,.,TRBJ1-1,TGTGCCAGCTCACCAGACCCAGGGATGAACACTGAAGCTTTCTTT,CASSPDPGMNTEAFF
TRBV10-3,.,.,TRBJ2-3,TGTGCCATCAGTGAGGACAGTGACAGCACAGATACGCAGTATTTT,CAISEDSDSTDTQYF
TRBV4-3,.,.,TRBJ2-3,TGCGCCAGCAGCCAAGAAGGGGGAACTAGTGGGTTTACGCAGTATTTT,CASSQEGGTSGFTQYF
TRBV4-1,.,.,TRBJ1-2,TGCGCCAGCAGCCAAGAGCCTACCAACTATGGCTACACCTTC,CASSQEPTNYGYTF
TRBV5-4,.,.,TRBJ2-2,TGTGCCAGCAGCTTGTTTACGGGACTGGGCGGAAGCACCGGGGAGCTGTTTTTT,CASSLFTGLGGSTGELFF
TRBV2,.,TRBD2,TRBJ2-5,TGTGCCAGCAGAAGGGAGGGACTCCAACAAGAGACCCAGTACTTC,CASRREGLQQETQYF
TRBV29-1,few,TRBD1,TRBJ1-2,TGCAGCGTCGCGTCGGGACAGGGTGGTTATGGCTACACCTTC,CSVASGQGGYGYTF
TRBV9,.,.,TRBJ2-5,TGTGCCAGCAGCGTACAGAGCGGGTACCAAGAGACCCAGTACTTC,CASSVQSGYQETQYF
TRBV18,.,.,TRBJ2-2,TGTGCCAGCTCACCGAAAACGCGGAGTGCCGGGGAGCTGTTTTTT,CASSPKTRSAGELFF
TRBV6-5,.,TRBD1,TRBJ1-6,TGTGCCAGCAGTTACGGACAGGGGGTGAATTCACCCCTCCACTTT,CASSYGQGVNSPLHF
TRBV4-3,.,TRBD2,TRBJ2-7,TGCGCCAGCAGCCAAGATCGCCTAGCGGGGGGCGAGCAGTACTTC,CASSQDRLAGGEQYF
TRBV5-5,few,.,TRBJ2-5,TGTGCCAGCAGCTTCCTACAGGGAACGGAGACCCAGTACTTC,CASSFLQGTETQYF
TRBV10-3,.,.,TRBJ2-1,TGTGCCATCAGAAATACTATAACTAGTTTCCACAATGAGCAGTTCTTC,CAIRNTITSFHNEQFF
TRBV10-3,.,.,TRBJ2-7,TGTGCCATCAGTGAGTCTAGTCTCTCCTACGAGCAGTACTTC,CAISESSLSYEQYF